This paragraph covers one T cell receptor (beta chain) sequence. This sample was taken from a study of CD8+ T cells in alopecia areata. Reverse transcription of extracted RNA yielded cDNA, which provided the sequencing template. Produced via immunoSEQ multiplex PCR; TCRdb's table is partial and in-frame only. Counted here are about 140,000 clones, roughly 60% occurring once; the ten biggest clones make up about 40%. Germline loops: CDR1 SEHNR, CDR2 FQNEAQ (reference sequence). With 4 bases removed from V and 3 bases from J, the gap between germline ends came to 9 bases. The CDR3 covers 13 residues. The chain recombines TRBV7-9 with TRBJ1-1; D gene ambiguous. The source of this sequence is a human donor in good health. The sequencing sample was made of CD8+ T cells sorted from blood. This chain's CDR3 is CASSSSEDTEAFF. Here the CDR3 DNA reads TGTGCCAGCAGCTCGTCGGAGGACACTGAAGCTTTCTTT.